One and the same sample provided the 7 T cell receptor beta chains below, sequenced in a study of cytomegalovirus exposure and HLA in healthy donors. Both 60 Vbeta primers and 13 Jbeta primers went into the PCR. Clones were sequenced by immunoSEQ multiplex PCR, and TCRdb holds only the in-frame ones, with some missing. The top ten hold less than 2% of the sample, which has about 150,000 clones, 75% to 90% seen once. Sequencing was done on a sample of PBMCs. The receptors shown here come from a man in his forties or fifties in good health and CMV-seronegative.

Only a few counts were recorded for this clone. The CDR3 loop reads CAISARSGEKLFF. CDR3 in DNA: TGTGCCATCAGTGCCCGGTCGGGGGAAAAACTGTTTTTT. This chain joins TRBV10-3 and TRBJ1-4; no clear D gene. This CDR3 region has 13 residues. The V gene lost 4 bases and the J gene lost 8 bases, with 11 bases spanning the gap. Germline V gene sequence: CDR1 ENHRY, CDR2 SYGVKD.

The V and J genes are TRBV2 and TRBJ1-4, with 8 bases identical to TRBD1. J lost 0 bases, V lost 6 bases, and 0 bases had no gene match. There are 14 residues in the CDR3. Germline assignment: CDR1 SNHLY and CDR2 FYNNEI. The CDR3 here is CASRGQATNEKLFF. CDR3 bases: TGTGCCAGCAGGGGACAGGCAACTAATGAAAAACTGTTTTTT. Full variable domain (outside the CDR3, taken from reference TRBV2 and TRBJ1-4): EPEVTQTPSHQVTQMGQEVILRCVPISNHLYFYWYRQILGQKVEFLVSFYNNEISEKSEIFDDQFSVERPDGSNFTLKIRSTKLEDSAMYFCASRGQATNEKLFFGSGTQLSVL.

The chain joins TRBV9 to TRBJ2-3; 9 nucleotides match TRBD2. There are 16 residues in the CDR3. Germline V gene lookup returns CDR1 SGDLS and CDR2 YYNGEE. Trimming at V came to 0 bases and at J to 5 bases, leaving 7 bases not matched to a gene. The CDR3, as DNA: TGTGCCAGCAGCGTAGGTGGCGGGGGGGGGTTAGATACGCAGTATTTT. Protein product: CASSVGGGGGLDTQYF.

A single count supports this clone. The rearrangement links TRBV27 to TRBJ2-5; 7 positions match TRBD2. V lost 6 bases, J lost 3 bases, and 13 bases stayed unmatched. The CDR3 totals 16 residues. Germline lookup yields CDR1 MNHEY and CDR2 SMNVEV (reference sequence). The CDR3 loop is CASRHRGVRGEETQYF. The CDR3 DNA follows: TGTGCCAGCAGGCATCGGGGGGTCCGGGGCGAAGAGACCCAGTACTTC.

The chain has TRBV28 and TRBJ1-1; 8 bases are shared with TRBD1. The V and J ends lost 8 bases and 3 bases, in that order; junction bases with no gene match: 8. The germline CDR1 and CDR2 sequences are MDHEN and SYDVKM. The CDR3 spans 14 residues. The DNA of the CDR3 is TGTGCCAGCGGTGATACAGGGGGTTACACTGAAGCTTTCTTT. It specifies CASGDTGGYTEAFF.

This sequence joins TRBV7-9 and TRBJ1-1; TRBD1 matches 8 bases. Looked up from germline, CDR1 is SEHNR and CDR2 is FQNEAQ (reference sequence). The J segment lost 10 bases and the V segment lost 1 base, leaving 8 bases of the junction unmatched. The CDR3 runs 14 residues. CDR3 coding DNA: TGTGCCAGCAGCTTAGGGACAGGGAGGTTAGTAGCTTTCTTT. Translation gives CASSLGTGRLVAFF.

The chain uses TRBV7-6 and TRBJ1-1; D is undetermined. The CDR3 loop spans 12 amino acids. Between the trimmed V and J ends, which lost 1 base and 7 bases, there was a span of 7 bases. Germline V gene lookup returns CDR1 SGHVS and CDR2 FNYEAQ. The CDR3 loop reads CASSLGGGEAFF. DNA for the CDR3: TGTGCCAGCAGCTTAGGTGGAGGTGAAGCTTTCTTT.